The 4 T cell receptor beta chains below were found in one sample sequenced in a study of graft-versus-host responses after intestinal transplantation. TCRdb's copy holds only in-frame clones and misses some; the assay was immunoSEQ multiplex PCR. Among 90,000 or so clones listed, around 84% were seen once. Which antigens these TCRs recognize remains unknown. The sample consisted of unstimulated CD4+ T cells sorted from spleen or lymph node cells, taken before intestinal transplant. The receptors come from a human donor who received an intestinal transplant.

The chain combines TRBV19 with TRBJ1-5; TRBD1 might be the D (6 bases). The CDR3 spans 15 residues. With 5 bases removed from V and 5 bases from J, the gap between germline ends came to 16 bases. Germline V gives CDR1 LNHDA, CDR2 SQIVND (reference sequence). The CDR3 region has the DNA TGTGCCAGTAGTGTAACAGGGTATCCCGATCAGCCCCAGCATTTT. It yields the protein CASSVTGYPDQPQHF.

The CDR3 bases are TGTGCCAGCAGCGGGGGTAGCGGCTACAATGAGCAGTTCTTC. Encoded protein: CASSGGSGYNEQFF. This sequence joins TRBV7-3 and TRBJ2-1; possible D gene TRBD2, 6 bases. V shed 5 bases and J shed 3 bases, with 11 bases lying between them. Germline CDR1 and CDR2: SGHTA and FQGTGA. This CDR3 is built from 14 residues.

The V gene is TRBV5-8, the J gene TRBJ2-5; 7 nucleotides line up with TRBD1. The V segment lost 4 bases and the J segment 1 base; nucleotides outside the gene matches: 7. Germline CDR1 and CDR2: SGHTS and YDEGEE. The length of the CDR3 is 15 residues. Here the CDR3 DNA reads TGTGCCAGCAGCGAGGGGGCCCTTCCCCAAGAGACCCAGTACTTC. Its translation is CASSEGALPQETQYF.

The rearrangement uses TRBV11-2 and TRBJ2-2; TRBD2 agrees at 9 bases. Germline V gene lookup returns CDR1 SGHAT and CDR2 FQNNGV. J gave up 5 bases and V 1 base, and 14 bases lay outside the gene matches. The CDR3 spans 19 residues. This CDR3 reads CASSLVLWSSGEGTGELFF. Here the CDR3 DNA reads TGTGCCAGCAGCTTAGTTCTTTGGTCTAGCGGGGAGGGTACCGGGGAGCTGTTTTTT.